The table lists the clone carrying this T cell receptor beta chain with many counts. Time point: newly diagnosed GD, antithyroid drugs for less than 3 months. Scientists built the TCR library using RNA that was extracted from PBMCs. Graves' disease diagnosis was established per American Thyroid Association guidelines. Germline lookup yields CDR1 SNHLY and CDR2 FYNNEI. This CDR3 spans 12 amino acids. V was shortened by 7 bases and J by 2 bases, with 6 bases between the two germline ends. This specimen belongs to a study of regulatory T cells in long-lasting Graves disease. For TCR beta, libraries came from iRepertoire HTBI primers and Arm-PCR of CDR3 regions. TCRdb passed the multiplex PCR reads through MiXCR, listing each CDR3 protein once. Found here are approximately 400,000 distinct CDR3 sequences, 10% to 15% of them singletons; the top ten hold approximately 19%. This same sample was also taken into another study, of T cells in Graves' hyperthyroidism and ophthalmopathy. That publication notes: Using the HTBI primer set, a first-round RT-PCR was run on the TCR CDR3. Ophthalmopathy was predicted by the model a median of roughly 6.6 months ahead of onset.

The chain carries TRBV2 and TRBJ2-4, with D perhaps being TRBD1 or TRBD2 (5 bases each). This sample comprised peripheral blood mononuclear cells (PBMCs), obtained at new diagnosis, from a patient treated with antithyroid drugs. The sequence came from a woman under 30 with Graves disease. The CDR3 is CASKGPKNIQYF. DNA of the CDR3: TGTGCCAGCAAGGGACCCAAAAACATTCAGTACTTC.